These T cell receptor beta chains were read from a single sample in a study of vaccination effects on CD4 cells after COVID-19. Repertoires were generated with immunoSEQ multiplex PCR, while TCRdb's copy carries only in-frame clones and drops some. The table records approximately 54,000 clones, 65% to 90% of them present only once. Their antigen targets remain unknown. Sequenced material: CD4+ T cells from PBMCs cultured with HCoV-229E spike peptides, taken before COVID-19 vaccination. All receptors come from a human donor who received a COVID-19 vaccine. CDR3s include the opening cysteine and the closing phenylalanine or tryptophan. A D gene is named only where the DNA matches it firmly. Expanded clones get a size class; other rows say once, few or many, or leave the size out.

size: few; length: 16; V: TRBV7-2; D: TRBD1; J: TRBJ2-1; DNA: TGTGCCAGCAGCTTAAGACGCACAGGGGGCGCATTGGAGCAGTTCTTC; CDR3: CASSLRRTGGALEQFF
size: NA; length: 15; V: TRBV24-1; D: TRBD1; J: TRBJ2-4; DNA: TGTGCCACCAGTGATCGGAGACAGGGCACAAACATTCAGTACTTC; CDR3: CATSDRRQGTNIQYF
size: NA; length: 13; V: TRBV29-1; D: TRBD1; J: TRBJ1-2; DNA: TGCAGCGGTTCGACAGGGGAAAGAAATGGCTACACCTTC; CDR3: CSGSTGERNGYTF
size: NA; length: 14; V: TRBV5-1; D: TRBD1; J: TRBJ2-3; DNA: TGCGCCAGCAGCCCTACGACAGGGCTAGATACGCAGTATTTT; CDR3: CASSPTTGLDTQYF
size: NA; length: 14; V: TRBV5-1; D: NA; J: TRBJ2-1; DNA: TGCGCCAGCAGCTTGCTGGGGGGGCTGAATGAGCAGTTCTTC; CDR3: CASSLLGGLNEQFF
size: NA; length: 12; V: TRBV3-1/TRBV3-2; D: NA; J: TRBJ2-3; DNA: TGTGCCAGCAGCCAAGCTACAGATACGCAGTATTTT; CDR3: CASSQATDTQYF
size: NA; length: 13; V: TRBV12-3/TRBV12-4; D: NA; J: TRBJ1-5; DNA: TGTGCCAGCAGTTTTCGAGGCAATCAGCCCCAGCATTTT; CDR3: CASSFRGNQPQHF
size: once; length: 15; V: TRBV21-1; D: NA; J: TRBJ2-3; DNA: TGTGCCAGCAGCAAACGTTCCACTAGCACAGATACGCAGTATTTT; CDR3: CASSKRSTSTDTQYF
size: NA; length: 15; V: TRBV5-4; D: NA; J: TRBJ2-1; DNA: TGTGCCAGCAAATTCCAGGGAAATCTGTACAATGAGCAGTTCTTC; CDR3: CASKFQGNLYNEQFF
size: NA; length: 15; V: TRBV9; D: TRBD1; J: TRBJ1-3; DNA: TGTGCCAGCAGCGCGACAGGGAGCTCTGGAAACACCATATATTTT; CDR3: CASSATGSSGNTIYF
size: once; length: 16; V: TRBV6-6; D: TRBD2; J: TRBJ2-1; DNA: TGTGCCAGCAGTTATCTTAGCGGGGGCAATCAAAATGAGCAGTTCTTC; CDR3: CASSYLSGGNQNEQFF
size: few; length: 15; V: TRBV3-1/TRBV3-2; D: NA; J: TRBJ1-6; DNA: TGTGCCAGCAGCCAAGGGTCCAGGGACAATTCACCCCTCCACTTT; CDR3: CASSQGSRDNSPLHF
size: few; length: 13; V: TRBV27; D: TRBD1; J: TRBJ1-6; DNA: TGTGCCAGCAGCGGACAGGATAATTCACCCCTCCACTTT; CDR3: CASSGQDNSPLHF
size: NA; length: 13; V: TRBV7-2; D: NA; J: TRBJ1-1; DNA: TGTGCCAGCAGCCGCACCATGAACACTGAAGCTTTCTTT; CDR3: CASSRTMNTEAFF